The 30 T cell receptor beta chains reported below all come from one sample, sequenced in a study of blood T cell repertoires in COVID-19 (TCRdb year 2020). Library method: the immunoSEQ multiplex PCR assay. What TCRdb holds here is the immuneACCESS table cut down to in-frame rearrangements. Part of the clones is not present; checked against another copy, under half of the missing clones reflect an unresolved V gene, and the others are unexplained. The sample yields around 300,000 clones; roughly 88% were counted once. The leading ten clones occupy 5% of the sample. The sequenced material came from PBMCs or T cells enriched from blood (not recorded which). Source of these receptors: a man aged 25 to 45 who had recovered from COVID-19.

The CDR3 protein is CASSLKTRGGYTF. The CDR3 nucleotides are TGTGCCAGCAGCTTGAAAACAAGAGGAGGCTACACCTTC. V usage is TRBV5-4 and J usage is TRBJ1-2, with D uncertain. This CDR3 comprises 13 residues. Deletions cut 1 base from V and 8 bases from J, with 12 bases between. Germline V lookup: CDR1 SGHNT, CDR2 YYREEE (reference sequence).

The V gene is TRBV28, the J gene TRBJ2-1, with TRBD2 as a possible D gene (5 bases). V lost 6 bases, J lost 4 bases, and 19 bases lay in between. Germline V gene lookup returns CDR1 MDHEN and CDR2 SYDVKM. The CDR3 has 16 residues. This CDR3 is CASSHIISAVYNEQFF. As DNA, the CDR3 is TGTGCCAGCAGCCACATAATTAGCGCGGTTTACAATGAGCAGTTCTTC.

The chain couples TRBV25-1 to TRBJ2-3, with D perhaps TRBD2 (6 bases). Germline assignment: CDR1 MGHDK and CDR2 SYGVNS. CDR3 size: 14 residues. V lost 3 bases to trimming and J lost 5 bases, with 12 bases between them. The CDR3 here is CASSDPQGGDTQYF. For the CDR3, the DNA is TGTGCCAGCAGTGATCCGCAGGGAGGAGATACGCAGTATTTT.

This clone was observed a single time. V usage is TRBV19 and J usage is TRBJ2-2; 11 bases are shared with TRBD2. V shed 5 bases, J shed 9 bases, and the junction held 8 bases outside the gene matches. The germline V gene has CDR1 LNHDA and CDR2 SQIVND (reference sequence). This CDR3 comprises 15 residues. The CDR3 sequence is CASSGSGGAARELFF. CDR3 nucleotides: TGTGCCAGTAGTGGTAGCGGGGGGGCAGCGAGGGAGCTGTTTTTT.

The chain recombines TRBV10-3 with TRBJ1-1; a weak D match, TRBD1 (5 bases). The germline gives CDR1 ENHRY, CDR2 SYGVKD. The length of the CDR3 is 13 residues. Trimming stripped 6 bases from V and 2 bases from J, with 10 bases between. In DNA form, the CDR3 reads TGTGCCATCAGAACAGGCACCAACACTGAAGCTTTCTTT. This gives the protein CAIRTGTNTEAFF.

This clone was observed once. The chain is built from TRBV5-1 and TRBJ1-2; TRBD1 agrees at 11 bases. V dropped 3 bases and J dropped 5; count of bases not matched to a gene: 6. The CDR3 sequence is 15 residues long. Germline V gene data show CDR1 as SGHRS and CDR2 as YFSETQ. The CDR3 here is CASSSGQGAGYGYTF. The CDR3 coding sequence is TGCGCCAGCAGCTCCGGACAGGGGGCTGGGTATGGCTACACCTTC.

The rearrangement joins TRBV5-1 to TRBJ2-7; D unclear. Trimming pared 0 bases from V and 3 bases from J, leaving 28 bases between. Germline-derived CDR1 and CDR2 are SGHRS and YFSETQ. CDR3 length equals 20 residues. CDR3 sequence reads: CASSLAPGQVTIQLLYEQYF. DNA for the CDR3: TGCGCCAGCAGCTTGGCCCCTGGCCAGGTGACCATCCAACTTCTCTACGAGCAGTACTTC.

CDR3: CSVRLNTGYGYTF. For the CDR3, the DNA is TGCAGCGTCCGACTGAATACGGGCTATGGCTACACCTTC. The V and J genes are TRBV29-1 and TRBJ1-2; D uncertain. V shed 6 bases and J shed 4 bases, with 15 bases lying between them. Germline V gene lookup returns CDR1 SQVTM and CDR2 ANQGSEA. This CDR3 is built from 13 residues.

The chain is built from TRBV7-9 and TRBJ2-6; 8 bases map to TRBD1. The germline gives CDR1 SEHNR, CDR2 FQNEAQ (reference sequence). The CDR3 loop spans 17 amino acids. The trim removed 4 bases at V and 3 bases at J, leaving 8 bases unmatched. The CDR3 reads CASSSRTGISGANVLTF. CDR3 DNA sequence: TGTGCCAGCAGCTCTCGGACAGGGATAAGTGGGGCCAACGTCCTGACTTTC.

The rearrangement links TRBV27 to TRBJ1-5, with D perhaps TRBD1 (6 bases). V lost 2 bases and J 7 bases, leaving 9 bases between the germline ends. Germline loops: CDR1 MNHEY, CDR2 SMNVEV (reference sequence). The CDR3 is made up of 13 amino acids. The CDR3 spells CASSLEGGQPQHF. Written as DNA, the CDR3 is TGTGCCAGCAGTTTAGAGGGGGGGCAGCCCCAGCATTTT.

The chain is built from TRBV9 and TRBJ1-3; D remains unclear. The length of the CDR3 is 15 residues. The germline V gene has CDR1 SGDLS and CDR2 YYNGEE. Trimming took off 4 bases at V and 0 bases at J, with 11 bases between the two ends. CDR3 DNA: TGTGCCAGCAGCCCACAGTCTTACTCTGGAAACACCATATATTTT. Translation gives CASSPQSYSGNTIYF.

This chain connects TRBV3-1 (or the pseudogene TRBV3-2) to TRBJ1-1; no firm D call. The V and J ends lost 4 bases and 6 bases respectively, with 12 bases between them. The germline V gene encodes CDR1 LGHDT and CDR2 YNNKEL (reference sequence). The length of the CDR3 is 13 residues. CDR3 sequence reads: CASSRSIEAEAFF. The CDR3 DNA follows: TGTGCCAGCAGCCGGAGCATAGAGGCTGAAGCTTTCTTT.

The chain is built from TRBV10-3 and TRBJ1-2; TRBD1 might be the D (5 bases). V lost 2 bases and J 4 bases, leaving 14 bases between the germline ends. The CDR3 has 15 amino acids. Germline V gene data show CDR1 as ENHRY and CDR2 as SYGVKD. CDR3 in DNA: TGTGCCATCAGTGAGGACCCCCGACAGAGCTATGGCTACACCTTC. Its protein product is CAISEDPRQSYGYTF.

The chain recombines TRBV4-1 with TRBJ1-6, with 7 nucleotides matching TRBD1. This CDR3 has 15 amino acids. CDR1 is MGHRA, CDR2 YSYEKL, per germline. After removal of 4 bases from V and 4 bases from J, the junction contained 4 bases not matched to a gene. CDR3 DNA sequence: TGCGCCAGCAGCCCCGGACAGGAGTATAATTCACCCCTCCACTTT. Translated, it gives CASSPGQEYNSPLHF.

As regards this clone: In the same sample, other DNA sequences code for this CDR3. This sequence joins TRBV12-3 or TRBV12-4 and TRBJ2-7, with D possibly matching TRBD2 (6 bases). V lost 3 bases and J 1 base, leaving 7 bases between the germline ends. CDR3 length: 13 amino acids. For the CDR3, the DNA is TGTGCCAGCAGTTTTCGGGGGTCCTACGAGCAGTACTTC. Residues: CASSFRGSYEQYF.

The J gene is TRBJ1-6, the V gene TRBV2, with D hard to call. The germline V gene has CDR1 SNHLY and CDR2 FYNNEI. CDR3 length equals 14 residues. The germline V and J ends were trimmed by 0 bases and 7 bases, with 7 bases remaining between them. CDR3 amino acids: CASSEAEFNSPLHF. CDR3 coding DNA: TGTGCCAGCAGTGAAGCAGAGTTCAATTCACCCCTCCACTTT.

The J gene is TRBJ2-2, the V gene TRBV29-1; tentative D call: TRBD1 (6 bases). V was shortened by 1 base and J by 1 base, with 16 bases between the two germline ends. The CDR3 has 17 amino acids. CDR1 and CDR2 from the germline V gene are SQVTM and ANQGSEA. CDR3 bases: TGCAGCGTTGAAGCCTCCTCCACAGGGAGGAACACCGGGGAGCTGTTTTTT. Encoded protein: CSVEASSTGRNTGELFF.

About this clone itself: Sequence at one end of the junction differs from germline and may be a read error. The rearrangement uses TRBV4-1 and TRBJ2-2, with TRBD1 matching 8 bases. CDR3 length: 14 residues. The germline CDR1 and CDR2 sequences are MGHRA and YSYEKL. CDR3 amino acids: CASRHRGDTGELFF. Here the CDR3 DNA reads TGCGCCAGCCGCCACAGGGGGGACACCGGGGAGCTGTTTTTT.

The chain employs TRBV5-1 and TRBJ2-7; 10 bases fit TRBD1. Germline V gene sequence: CDR1 SGHRS, CDR2 YFSETQ. V lost 5 bases to trimming and J lost 7 bases; unmatched junction nucleotides: 12. The CDR3 has 15 residues. The CDR3 protein is CASREPGQGTREQYF. As DNA, the CDR3 is TGCGCCAGCAGGGAGCCGGGACAGGGGACAAGGGAGCAGTACTTC.

The V call is TRBV5-1, the J call TRBJ1-6; 7 bases fit TRBD1. CDR1 is SGHRS and CDR2 is YFSETQ in the germline V gene. The CDR3 is 18 residues long. The junction had 6 bases not matched to a gene; V was cut back by 0 bases and J by 0 bases. The CDR3 sequence is CASSLDRGGSSYNSPLHF. The CDR3 DNA reads TGCGCCAGCAGCTTGGACAGGGGCGGAAGCTCCTATAATTCACCCCTCCACTTT.

This chain connects TRBV11-2 to TRBJ1-4, with 8 bases lining up with TRBD1. The length of the CDR3 is 16 residues. From germline, CDR1 is SGHAT and CDR2 FQNNGV. The V gene end was trimmed by 3 bases and the J gene end by 8 bases; junction bases not matched to a gene: 11. CDR3 bases: TGTGCCAGCAGCTTTCGCCCGACAGGGGTATCCGAAAAACTGTTTTTT. As protein: CASSFRPTGVSEKLFF.

This clone appeared a few times. J is TRBJ2-1 and V is TRBV3-1 (or the pseudogene TRBV3-2); 16 nucleotides agree with TRBD2. The CDR3 sequence is 19 residues long. Trimming took 5 bases from V and 4 from J; bases not matched to a gene: 11. Germline V gene lookup returns CDR1 LGHDT and CDR2 YNNKEL (reference sequence). In DNA, the CDR3 is TGTGCCAGCAGCACCCGGGGACTAGCGGGGGGGCAAAGTTACAATGAGCAGTTCTTC. This encodes CASSTRGLAGGQSYNEQFF.

V usage is TRBV11-2 and J usage is TRBJ2-7; 8 bases fit TRBD2. Unmatched junction bases numbered 19, after V lost 4 bases and J lost 2 bases. The CDR3 consists of 19 residues. Germline assignment: CDR1 SGHAT and CDR2 FQNNGV. The CDR3 sequence is CASSSNDWAGGTLPYEQYF. For the CDR3, the DNA is TGTGCCAGCAGCTCCAACGACTGGGCGGGGGGCACTCTCCCCTACGAGCAGTACTTC.

The chain employs TRBV18 and TRBJ1-2; no firm D call. V lost 2 bases, J lost 3 bases, and 4 bases lay in between. CDR3 length equals 12 residues. Germline V CDR1 and CDR2: KGHSH, LQKENI. The CDR3 DNA is TGTGCCAGCTCACCAGCAGACTATGGCTACACCTTC. Translated, it gives CASSPADYGYTF.

The chain combines TRBV11-3 with TRBJ2-3; TRBD2 might be the D (6 bases). The CDR3 has 20 amino acids. V lost 0 bases and J 1 base, leaving 23 bases between the germline ends. The germline V gene encodes CDR1 SGHNT and CDR2 YENEEA. DNA for the CDR3: TGTGCCAGCAGCTTAGAGACCAGTTGGCCTCCGGGGGATCGCACAGATACGCAGTATTTT. Protein sequence: CASSLETSWPPGDRTDTQYF.

The CDR3 nucleotides are TGTGCCAGCAGCACCCGACGGGAGGGTGGGGTATACAATGAGCAGTTCTTC. It translates to CASSTRREGGVYNEQFF. V gene TRBV11-3 combines with J gene TRBJ2-1, with 8 nucleotides matching TRBD2. The CDR3 contains 17 residues. Germline values: CDR1 SGHNT, CDR2 YENEEA. V dropped 5 bases and J dropped 4; count of bases not matched to a gene: 13.

The chain employs TRBV7-8 and TRBJ2-1, with D possibly matching TRBD1 (6 bases). Germline V gene data show CDR1 as SGHVS and CDR2 as FQNEAQ. The CDR3 has 16 amino acids. V lost 2 bases to trimming and J lost 0 bases, with 11 bases between them. The chain's CDR3 is CASSLLRDISYNEQFF. DNA of the CDR3: TGTGCCAGCAGCTTACTCCGGGACATCTCCTACAATGAGCAGTTCTTC.

This chain connects TRBV7-3 to TRBJ2-1; possible D gene TRBD1, 6 bases. This CDR3 spans 14 amino acids. V gave up 6 bases and J gave up 2 bases, with 11 bases separating them. Germline CDR1 and CDR2: SGHTA and FQGTGA. CDR3 bases: TGTGCCAGCAGTCCGACAGGAACCTACAATGAGCAGTTCTTC. Translating it yields CASSPTGTYNEQFF.

The V and J genes are TRBV28 and TRBJ2-1; TRBD1 agrees at 7 bases. The ends lost 8 bases at V and 6 bases at J; junction bases unmatched: 10. The length of the CDR3 is 14 residues. Germline CDR1 reads MDHEN; CDR2 reads SYDVKM. The CDR3 protein is CASPGTDGTNEQFF. CDR3 DNA: TGTGCCAGCCCCGGGACAGATGGAACCAATGAGCAGTTCTTC.

The CDR3 DNA reads as TGTGCCAGCAGCTTATCGGGGGTTGCCGAGACCCAGTACTTC. It yields the protein CASSLSGVAETQYF. V usage is TRBV7-9 and J usage is TRBJ2-5; D perhaps matches TRBD2 (6 bases). Trimming took off 2 bases at V and 5 bases at J, with 12 bases between the two ends. This CDR3 region has 14 residues. Germline V gene sequence: CDR1 SEHNR, CDR2 FQNEAQ (reference sequence).